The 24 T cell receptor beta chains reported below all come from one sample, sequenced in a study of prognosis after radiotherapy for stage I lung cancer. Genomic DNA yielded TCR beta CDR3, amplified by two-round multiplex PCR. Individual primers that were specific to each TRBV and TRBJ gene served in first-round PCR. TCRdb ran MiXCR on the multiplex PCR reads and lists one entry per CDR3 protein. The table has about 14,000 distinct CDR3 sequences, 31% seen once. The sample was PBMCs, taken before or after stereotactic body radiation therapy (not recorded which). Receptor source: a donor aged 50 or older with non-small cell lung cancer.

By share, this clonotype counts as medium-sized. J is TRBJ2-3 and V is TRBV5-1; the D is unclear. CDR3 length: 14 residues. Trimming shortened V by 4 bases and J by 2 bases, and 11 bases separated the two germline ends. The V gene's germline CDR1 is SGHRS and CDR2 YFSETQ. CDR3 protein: CASSPRAVTDTQYF. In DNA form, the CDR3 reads TGCGCCAGCAGCCCACGCGCTGTCACAGATACGCAGTATTTT.

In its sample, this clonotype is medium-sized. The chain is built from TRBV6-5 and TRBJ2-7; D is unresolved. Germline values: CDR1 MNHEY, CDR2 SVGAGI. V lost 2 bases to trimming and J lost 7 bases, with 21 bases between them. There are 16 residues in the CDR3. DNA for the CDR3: TGTGCCAGCAGTTACGAGGCAGTGTGGACCCTCAGGGAGCAGTACTTC. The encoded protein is CASSYEAVWTLREQYF.

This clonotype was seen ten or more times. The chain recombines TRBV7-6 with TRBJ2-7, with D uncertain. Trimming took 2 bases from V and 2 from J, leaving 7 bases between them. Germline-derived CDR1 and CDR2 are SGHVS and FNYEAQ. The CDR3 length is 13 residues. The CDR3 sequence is CASSLNSAYEQYF. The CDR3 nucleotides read TGTGCCAGCAGCTTAAACAGTGCCTACGAGCAGTACTTC.

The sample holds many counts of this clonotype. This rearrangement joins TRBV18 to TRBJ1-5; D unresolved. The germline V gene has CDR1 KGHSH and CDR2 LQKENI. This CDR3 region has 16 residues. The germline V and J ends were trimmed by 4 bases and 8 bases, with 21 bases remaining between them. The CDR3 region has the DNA TGTGCCAGCTCACGCAACCCCGTAGGAGGGAGCGAGCCCCAGCATTTT. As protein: CASSRNPVGGSEPQHF.

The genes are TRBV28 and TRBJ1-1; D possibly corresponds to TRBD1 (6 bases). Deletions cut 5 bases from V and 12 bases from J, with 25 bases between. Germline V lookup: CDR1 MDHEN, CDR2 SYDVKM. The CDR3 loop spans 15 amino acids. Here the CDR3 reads CASSMQGPTSRGTFF. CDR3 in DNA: TGTGCCAGCAGTATGCAGGGGCCAACCTCAAGAGGGACTTTCTTT.

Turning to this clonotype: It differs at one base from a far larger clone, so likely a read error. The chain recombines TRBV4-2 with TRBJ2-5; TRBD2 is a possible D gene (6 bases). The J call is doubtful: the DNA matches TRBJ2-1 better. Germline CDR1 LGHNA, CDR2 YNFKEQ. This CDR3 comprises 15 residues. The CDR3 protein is CASSQRTNNYNDQFF. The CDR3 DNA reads TGTGCCAGCAGCCAAAGGACTAACAACTACAATGATCAGTTCTTC.

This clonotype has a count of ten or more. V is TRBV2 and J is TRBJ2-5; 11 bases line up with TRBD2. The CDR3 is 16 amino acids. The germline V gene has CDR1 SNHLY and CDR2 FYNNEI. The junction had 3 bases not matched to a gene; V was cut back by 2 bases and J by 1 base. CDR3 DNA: TGTGCCAGCAGTGAACGGGGACTAGCGGCCCAAGAGACCCAGTACTTC. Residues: CASSERGLAAQETQYF.

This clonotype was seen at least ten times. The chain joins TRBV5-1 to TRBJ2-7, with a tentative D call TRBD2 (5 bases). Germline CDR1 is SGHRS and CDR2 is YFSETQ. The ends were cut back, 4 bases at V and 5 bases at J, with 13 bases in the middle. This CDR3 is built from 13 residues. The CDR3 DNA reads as TGCGCCAGCAGCCTAGCTTTTGATAACGAGCAGTACTTC. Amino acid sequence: CASSLAFDNEQYF.

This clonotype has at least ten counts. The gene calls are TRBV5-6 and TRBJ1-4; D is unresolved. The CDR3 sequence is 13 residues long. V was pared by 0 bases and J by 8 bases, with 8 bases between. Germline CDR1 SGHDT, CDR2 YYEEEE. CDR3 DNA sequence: TGTGCCAGCAGCTTGGGGTTAAGGGAAAAACTGTTTTTT. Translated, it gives CASSLGLREKLFF.

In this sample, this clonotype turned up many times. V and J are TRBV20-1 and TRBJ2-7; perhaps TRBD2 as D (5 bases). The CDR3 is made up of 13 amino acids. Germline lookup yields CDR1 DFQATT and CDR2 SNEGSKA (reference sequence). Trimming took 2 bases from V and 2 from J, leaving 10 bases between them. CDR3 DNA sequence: TGCAGTGCTAGATGGGCGGGTACCTACGAGCAGTACTTC. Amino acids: CSARWAGTYEQYF.

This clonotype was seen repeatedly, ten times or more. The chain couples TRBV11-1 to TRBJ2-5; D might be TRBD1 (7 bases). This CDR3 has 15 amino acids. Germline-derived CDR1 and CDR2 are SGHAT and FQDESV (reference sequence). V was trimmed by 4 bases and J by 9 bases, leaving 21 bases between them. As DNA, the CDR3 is TGTGCCAGCAGCTCGAGACAGGGAGGAAGGTGGTCCCAGTACTTC. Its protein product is CASSSRQGGRWSQYF.

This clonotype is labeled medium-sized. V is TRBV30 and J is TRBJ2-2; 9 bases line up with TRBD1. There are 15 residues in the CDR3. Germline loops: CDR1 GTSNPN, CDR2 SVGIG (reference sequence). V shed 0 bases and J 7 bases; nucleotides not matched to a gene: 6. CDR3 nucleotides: TGTGCCTGGAGTGTACCCGGGACAGGGCACGGGGAGCTGTTTTTT. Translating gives CAWSVPGTGHGELFF.

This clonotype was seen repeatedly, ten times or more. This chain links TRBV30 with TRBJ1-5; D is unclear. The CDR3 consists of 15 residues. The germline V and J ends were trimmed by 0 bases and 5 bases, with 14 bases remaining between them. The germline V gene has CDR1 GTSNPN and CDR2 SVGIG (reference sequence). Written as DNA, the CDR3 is TGTGCCTGGAGTGTACAGTCAGGCCGTCATCAGCCCCAGCATTTT. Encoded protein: CAWSVQSGRHQPQHF.

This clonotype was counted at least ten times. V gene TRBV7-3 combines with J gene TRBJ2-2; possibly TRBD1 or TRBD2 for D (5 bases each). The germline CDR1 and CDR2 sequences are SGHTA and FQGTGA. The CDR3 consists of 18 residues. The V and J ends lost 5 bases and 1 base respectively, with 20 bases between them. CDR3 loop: CASSRWDPGWRNTGELFF. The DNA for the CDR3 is TGTGCCAGCAGCCGCTGGGACCCCGGTTGGAGGAACACCGGGGAGCTGTTTTTT. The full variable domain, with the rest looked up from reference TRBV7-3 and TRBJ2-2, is GAGVSQTPSNKVTEKGKYVELRCDPISGHTALYWYRQSLGQGPEFLIYFQGTGAADDSGLPNDRFFAVRPEGSVSTLKIQRTERGDSAVYLCASSRWDPGWRNTGELFFGEGSRLTVL.

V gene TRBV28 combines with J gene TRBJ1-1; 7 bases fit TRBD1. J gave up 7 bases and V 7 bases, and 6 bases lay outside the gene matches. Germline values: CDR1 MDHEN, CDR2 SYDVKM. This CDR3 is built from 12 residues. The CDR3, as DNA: TGTGCCAGCAATTCTGGGACAGTTGAAGCTTTCTTT. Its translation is CASNSGTVEAFF.

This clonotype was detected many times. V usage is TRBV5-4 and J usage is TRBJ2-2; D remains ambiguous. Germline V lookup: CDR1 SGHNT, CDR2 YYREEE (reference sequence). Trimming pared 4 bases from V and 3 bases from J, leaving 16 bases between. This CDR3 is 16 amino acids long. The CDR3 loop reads CASSKPFGADTGELFF. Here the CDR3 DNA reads TGTGCCAGCAGCAAGCCTTTTGGCGCAGACACCGGGGAGCTGTTTTTT. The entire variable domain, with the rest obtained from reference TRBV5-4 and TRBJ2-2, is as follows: ETGVTQSPTHLIKTRGQQVTLRCSSQSGHNTVSWYQQALGQGPQFIFQYYREEENGRGNFPPRFSGLQFPNYSSELNVNALELDDSALYLCASSKPFGADTGELFFGEGSRLTVL.

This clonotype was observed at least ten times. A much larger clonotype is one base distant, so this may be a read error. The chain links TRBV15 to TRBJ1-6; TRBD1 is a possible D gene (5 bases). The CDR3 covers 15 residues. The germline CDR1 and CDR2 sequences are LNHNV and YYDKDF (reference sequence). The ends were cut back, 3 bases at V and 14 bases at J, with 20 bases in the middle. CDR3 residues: CATSSLTEYPKSLHF. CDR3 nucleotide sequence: TGTGCCACCAGCAGTTTGACAGAATACCCTAAGTCCCTCCACTTT.

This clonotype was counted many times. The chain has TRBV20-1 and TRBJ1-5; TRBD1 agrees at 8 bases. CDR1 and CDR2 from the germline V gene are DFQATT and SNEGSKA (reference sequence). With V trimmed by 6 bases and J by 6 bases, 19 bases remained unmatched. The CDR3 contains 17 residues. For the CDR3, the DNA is TGCAGTGCAGAGGACAGGGAGAGGGAAATTATGAGTCAGCCCCAGCATTTT. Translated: CSAEDREREIMSQPQHF.

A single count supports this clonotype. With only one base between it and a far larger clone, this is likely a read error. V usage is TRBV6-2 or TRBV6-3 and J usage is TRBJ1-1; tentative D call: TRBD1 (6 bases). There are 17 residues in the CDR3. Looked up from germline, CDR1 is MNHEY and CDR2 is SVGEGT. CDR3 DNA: TGTGCCAGCAGTTACCTTGCCCCGCCCCAGGGGAACACTGAAGTTTTCTTT. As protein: CASSYLAPPQGNTEVFF.

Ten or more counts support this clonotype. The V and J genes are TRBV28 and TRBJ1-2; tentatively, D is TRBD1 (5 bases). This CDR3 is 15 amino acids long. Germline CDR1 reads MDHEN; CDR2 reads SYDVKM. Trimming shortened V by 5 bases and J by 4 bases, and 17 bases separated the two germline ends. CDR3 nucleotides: TGTGCCAGCAGTCCCAGGGACTCGACCAGCTATGGCTACACCTTC. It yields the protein CASSPRDSTSYGYTF.

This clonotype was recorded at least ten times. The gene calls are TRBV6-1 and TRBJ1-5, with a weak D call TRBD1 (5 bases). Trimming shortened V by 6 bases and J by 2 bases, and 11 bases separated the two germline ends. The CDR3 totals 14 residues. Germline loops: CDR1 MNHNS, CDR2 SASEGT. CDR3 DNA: TGTGCCAGCAGCGGCCAGGGTGGCAATCAGCCCCAGCATTTT. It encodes CASSGQGGNQPQHF.

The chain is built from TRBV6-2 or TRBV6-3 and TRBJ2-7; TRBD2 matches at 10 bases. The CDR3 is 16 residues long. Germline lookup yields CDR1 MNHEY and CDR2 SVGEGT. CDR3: CNSKKGASGRLYEQYF. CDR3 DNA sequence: TGTAACAGCAAGAAGGGAGCTAGCGGGAGATTGTACGAGCAGTACTTC.

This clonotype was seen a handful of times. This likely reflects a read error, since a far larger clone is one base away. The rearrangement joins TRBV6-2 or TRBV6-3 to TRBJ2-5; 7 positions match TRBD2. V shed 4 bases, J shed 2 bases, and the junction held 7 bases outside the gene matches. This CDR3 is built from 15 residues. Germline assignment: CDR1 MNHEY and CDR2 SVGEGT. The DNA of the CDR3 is TGTGCCAGCAGTTCCGAGGGAGGGAGACAAGAGACCCAGTACTTC. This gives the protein CASSSEGGRQETQYF.

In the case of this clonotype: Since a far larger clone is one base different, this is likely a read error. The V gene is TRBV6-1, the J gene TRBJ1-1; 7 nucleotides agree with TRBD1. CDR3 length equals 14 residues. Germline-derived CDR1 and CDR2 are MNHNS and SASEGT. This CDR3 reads CASRQGFINTEAFF. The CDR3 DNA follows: TGCGCCAGCAGACAGGGATTCATTAACACTGAAGCTTTCTTT.